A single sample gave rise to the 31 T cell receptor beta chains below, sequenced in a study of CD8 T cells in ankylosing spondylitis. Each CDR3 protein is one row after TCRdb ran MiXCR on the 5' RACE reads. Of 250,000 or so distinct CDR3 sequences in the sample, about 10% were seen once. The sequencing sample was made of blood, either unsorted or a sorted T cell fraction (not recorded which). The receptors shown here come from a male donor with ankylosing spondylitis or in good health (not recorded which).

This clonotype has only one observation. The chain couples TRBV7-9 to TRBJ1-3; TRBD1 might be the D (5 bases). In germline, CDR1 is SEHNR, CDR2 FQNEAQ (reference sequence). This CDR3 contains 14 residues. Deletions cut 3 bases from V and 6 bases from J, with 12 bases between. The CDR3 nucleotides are TGTGCCAGCAGCTTTGGGGGTTCCGAAAACACCATATATTTT. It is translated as CASSFGGSENTIYF.

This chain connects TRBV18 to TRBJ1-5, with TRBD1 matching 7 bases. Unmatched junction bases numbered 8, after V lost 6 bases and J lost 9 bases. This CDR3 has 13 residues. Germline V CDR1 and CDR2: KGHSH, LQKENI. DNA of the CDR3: TGTGCCAGCTCTCTAGACAGGGATAGGCCCCAGCATTTT. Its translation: CASSLDRDRPQHF.

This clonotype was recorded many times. In DNA, the CDR3 is TGCGCCAGCAGCCTGAACTCGGGACTAAAATACAATGAGCAGTTCTTC. Residues: CASSLNSGLKYNEQFF. This chain uses TRBV5-1 with TRBJ2-1, with 7 bases fitting TRBD2. CDR1 is SGHRS and CDR2 is YFSETQ in the germline V gene. This CDR3 is built from 16 residues. The V and J ends lost 4 bases and 4 bases, in that order; junction bases with no gene match: 11.

In DNA form, the CDR3 reads TGCGCCAGCAGCTTGGAAGGATATAGCAATCAGCCCCAGTATTTT. Its protein is CASSLEGYSNQPQYF. The V gene is TRBV5-1, the J gene TRBJ1-5; D ambiguous. Gene TRBJ2-3 matches the end of the DNA better, so the J call may be wrong. This CDR3 has 15 residues. Germline assignment: CDR1 SGHRS and CDR2 YFSETQ.

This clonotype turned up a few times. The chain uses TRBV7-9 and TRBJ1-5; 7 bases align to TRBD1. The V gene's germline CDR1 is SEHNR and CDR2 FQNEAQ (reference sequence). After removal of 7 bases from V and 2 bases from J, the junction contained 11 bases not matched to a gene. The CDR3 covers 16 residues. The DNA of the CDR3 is TGTGCCAGCACTGCGGAGGGGGCGGGTGGCAATCAGCCCCAGCATTTT. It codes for CASTAEGAGGNQPQHF.

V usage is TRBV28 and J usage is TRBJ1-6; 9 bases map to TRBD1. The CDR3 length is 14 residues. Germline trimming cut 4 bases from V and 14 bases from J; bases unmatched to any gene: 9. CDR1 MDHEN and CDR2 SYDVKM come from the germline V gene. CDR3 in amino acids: CASSSGGTGRSLHF. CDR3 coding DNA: TGTGCCAGCAGTTCCGGTGGGACAGGGAGATCCCTCCACTTT. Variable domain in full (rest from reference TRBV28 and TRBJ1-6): DVKVTQSSRYLVKRTGEKVFLECVQDMDHENMFWYRQDPGLGLRLIYFSYDVKMKEKGDIPEGYSVSREKKERFSLILESASTNQTSMYLCASSSGGTGRSLHFGNGTRLTVT.

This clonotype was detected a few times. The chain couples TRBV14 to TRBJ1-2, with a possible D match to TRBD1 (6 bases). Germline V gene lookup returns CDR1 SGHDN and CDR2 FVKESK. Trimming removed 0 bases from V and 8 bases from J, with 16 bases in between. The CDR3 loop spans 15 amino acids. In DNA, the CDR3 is TGTGCCAGCAGCCAAGATCTCGGGGGGCGAGGGGGCTACACCTTC. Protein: CASSQDLGGRGGYTF. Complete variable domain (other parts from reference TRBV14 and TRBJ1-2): EAGVTQFPSHSVIEKGQTVTLRCDPISGHDNLYWYRRVMGKEIKFLLHFVKESKQDESGMPNNRFLAERTGGTYSTLKVQPAELEDSGVYFCASSQDLGGRGGYTFGSGTRLTVV.

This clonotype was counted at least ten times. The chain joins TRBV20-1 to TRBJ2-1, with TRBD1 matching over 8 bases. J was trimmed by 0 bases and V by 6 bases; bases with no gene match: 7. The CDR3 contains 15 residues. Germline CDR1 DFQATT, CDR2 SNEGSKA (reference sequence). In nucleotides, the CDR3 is TGCAGTGCGCCTCGACAGGGGAGCTCCTACAATGAGCAGTTCTTC. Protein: CSAPRQGSSYNEQFF.

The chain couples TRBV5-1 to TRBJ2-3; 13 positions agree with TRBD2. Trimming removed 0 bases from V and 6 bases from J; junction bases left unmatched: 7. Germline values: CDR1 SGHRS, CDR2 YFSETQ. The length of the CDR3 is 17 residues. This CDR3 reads CASSLGLAGGPGDTQYF. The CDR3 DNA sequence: TGCGCCAGCAGCTTGGGACTAGCGGGGGGACCCGGCGATACGCAGTATTTT. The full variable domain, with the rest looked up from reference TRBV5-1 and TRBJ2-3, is KAGVTQTPRYLIKTRGQQVTLSCSPISGHRSVSWYQQTPGQGLQFLFEYFSETQRNKGNFPGRFSGRQFSNSRSEMNVSTLELGDSALYLCASSLGLAGGPGDTQYFGPGTRLTVL.

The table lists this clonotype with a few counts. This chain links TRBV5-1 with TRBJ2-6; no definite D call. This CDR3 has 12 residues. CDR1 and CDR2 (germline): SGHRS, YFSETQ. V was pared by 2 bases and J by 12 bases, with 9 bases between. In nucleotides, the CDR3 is TGCGCCAGCAGCTTCGATTATTCCGTCCTGACTTTC. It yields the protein CASSFDYSVLTF.

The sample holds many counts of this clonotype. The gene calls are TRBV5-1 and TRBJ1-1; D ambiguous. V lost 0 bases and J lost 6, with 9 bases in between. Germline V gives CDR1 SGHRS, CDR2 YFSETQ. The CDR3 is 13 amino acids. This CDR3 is CASSLDGVAEAFF. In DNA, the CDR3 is TGCGCCAGCAGCTTGGACGGAGTCGCTGAAGCTTTCTTT.

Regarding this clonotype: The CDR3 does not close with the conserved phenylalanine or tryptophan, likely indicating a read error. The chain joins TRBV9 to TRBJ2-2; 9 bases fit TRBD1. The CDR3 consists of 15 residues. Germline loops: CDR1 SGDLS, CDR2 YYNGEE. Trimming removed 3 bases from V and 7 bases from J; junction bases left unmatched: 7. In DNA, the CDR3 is TGTGCCAGCAGCGCCACCGGGACAGGGATCGGGGAGCTGTTTTTA. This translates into CASSATGTGIGELFL.

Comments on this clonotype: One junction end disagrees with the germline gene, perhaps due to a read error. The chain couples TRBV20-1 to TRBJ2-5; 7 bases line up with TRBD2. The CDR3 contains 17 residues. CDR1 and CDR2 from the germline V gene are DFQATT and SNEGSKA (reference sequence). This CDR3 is CCAATSAREKYQETQYF. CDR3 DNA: TGCTGTGCTGCCACTAGCGCCCGGGAGAAGTACCAAGAGACCCAGTACTTC.

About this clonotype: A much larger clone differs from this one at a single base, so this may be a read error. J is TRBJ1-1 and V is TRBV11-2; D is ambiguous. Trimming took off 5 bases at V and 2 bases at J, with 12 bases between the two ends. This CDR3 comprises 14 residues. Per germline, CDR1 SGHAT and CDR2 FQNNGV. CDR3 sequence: CASSLPFGNTEAFF. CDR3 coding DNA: TGTGCCAGCAGCCTTCCGTTCGGAAACACTGAAGCTTTCTTT.

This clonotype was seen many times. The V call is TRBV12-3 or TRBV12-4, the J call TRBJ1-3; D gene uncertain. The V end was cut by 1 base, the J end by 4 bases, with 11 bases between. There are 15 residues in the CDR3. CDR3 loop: CASSLGGDMGNTIYF. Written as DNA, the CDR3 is TGTGCCAGCAGTTTAGGGGGTGATATGGGAAACACCATATATTTT.

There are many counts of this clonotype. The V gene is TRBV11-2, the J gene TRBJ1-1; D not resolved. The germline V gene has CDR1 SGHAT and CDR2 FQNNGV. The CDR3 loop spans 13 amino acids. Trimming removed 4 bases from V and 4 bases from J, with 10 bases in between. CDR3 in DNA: TGTGCCAGCAGCTCCCAAGGGCGCACTGAAGCTTTCTTT. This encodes CASSSQGRTEAFF.

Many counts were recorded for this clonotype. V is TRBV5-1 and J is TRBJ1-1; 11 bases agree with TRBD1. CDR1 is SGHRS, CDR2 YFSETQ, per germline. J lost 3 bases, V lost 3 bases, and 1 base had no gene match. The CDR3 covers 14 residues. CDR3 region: CASSSGQGDTEAFF. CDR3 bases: TGCGCCAGCAGCTCGGGACAGGGGGACACTGAAGCTTTCTTT. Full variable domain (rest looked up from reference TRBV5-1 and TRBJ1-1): KAGVTQTPRYLIKTRGQQVTLSCSPISGHRSVSWYQQTPGQGLQFLFEYFSETQRNKGNFPGRFSGRQFSNSRSEMNVSTLELGDSALYLCASSSGQGDTEAFFGQGTRLTVV.

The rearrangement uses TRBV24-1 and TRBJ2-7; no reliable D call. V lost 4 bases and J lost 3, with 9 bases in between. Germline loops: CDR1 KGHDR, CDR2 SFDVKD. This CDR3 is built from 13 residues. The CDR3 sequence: CATSDPGYYEQYF. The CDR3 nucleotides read TGTGCCACCAGTGACCCCGGCTACTACGAGCAGTACTTC.

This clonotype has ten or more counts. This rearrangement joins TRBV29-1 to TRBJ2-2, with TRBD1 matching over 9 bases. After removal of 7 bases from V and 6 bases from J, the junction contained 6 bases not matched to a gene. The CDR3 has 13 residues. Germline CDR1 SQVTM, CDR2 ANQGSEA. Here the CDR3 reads CSAGTGRPGELFF. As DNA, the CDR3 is TGCAGCGCTGGGACAGGGAGGCCCGGGGAGCTGTTTTTT.

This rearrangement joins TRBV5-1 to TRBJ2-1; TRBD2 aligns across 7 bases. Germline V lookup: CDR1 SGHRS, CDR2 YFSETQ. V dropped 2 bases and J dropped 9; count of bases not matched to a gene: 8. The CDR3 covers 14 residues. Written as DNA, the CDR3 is TGCGCCAGCAGCTTCCAGGGAGGGGTGGGTGAGCAGTTCTTC. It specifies CASSFQGGVGEQFF. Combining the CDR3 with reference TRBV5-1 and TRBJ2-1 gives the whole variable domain KAGVTQTPRYLIKTRGQQVTLSCSPISGHRSVSWYQQTPGQGLQFLFEYFSETQRNKGNFPGRFSGRQFSNSRSEMNVSTLELGDSALYLCASSFQGGVGEQFFGPGTRLTVL.

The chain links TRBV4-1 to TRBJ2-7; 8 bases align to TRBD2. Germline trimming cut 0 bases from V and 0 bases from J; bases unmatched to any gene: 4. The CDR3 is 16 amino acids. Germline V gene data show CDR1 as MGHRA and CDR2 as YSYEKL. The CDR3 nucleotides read TGCGCCAGCAGCCAAGATCGAGCGGGGGTCTCCTACGAGCAGTACTTC. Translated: CASSQDRAGVSYEQYF.

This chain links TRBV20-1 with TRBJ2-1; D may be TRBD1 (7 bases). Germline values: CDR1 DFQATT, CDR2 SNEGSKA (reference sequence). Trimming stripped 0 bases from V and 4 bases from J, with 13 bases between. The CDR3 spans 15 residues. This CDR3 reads CSARDGGTDYNEQFF. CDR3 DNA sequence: TGCAGTGCTAGAGATGGAGGGACAGATTACAATGAGCAGTTCTTC.

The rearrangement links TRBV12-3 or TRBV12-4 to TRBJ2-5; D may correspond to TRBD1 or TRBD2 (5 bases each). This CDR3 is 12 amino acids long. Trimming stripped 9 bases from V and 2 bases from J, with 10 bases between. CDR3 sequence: CASLRGQETQYF. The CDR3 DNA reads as TGTGCCAGTCTGAGGGGACAAGAGACCCAGTACTTC.

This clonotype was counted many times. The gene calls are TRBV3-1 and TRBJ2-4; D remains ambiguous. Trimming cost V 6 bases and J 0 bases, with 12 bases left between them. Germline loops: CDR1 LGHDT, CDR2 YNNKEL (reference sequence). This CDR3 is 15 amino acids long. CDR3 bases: TGTGCCAGCAGTTTCGAGTCCGGAGCCAAAAACATTCAGTACTTC. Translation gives CASSFESGAKNIQYF.

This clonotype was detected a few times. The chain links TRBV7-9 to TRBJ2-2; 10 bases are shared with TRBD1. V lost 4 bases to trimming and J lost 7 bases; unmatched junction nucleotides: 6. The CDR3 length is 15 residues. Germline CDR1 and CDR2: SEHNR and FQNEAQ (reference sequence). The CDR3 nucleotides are TGTGCCAGCAGCTCGGGGGACAGGGGCCGCGGGGAGCTGTTTTTT. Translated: CASSSGDRGRGELFF.

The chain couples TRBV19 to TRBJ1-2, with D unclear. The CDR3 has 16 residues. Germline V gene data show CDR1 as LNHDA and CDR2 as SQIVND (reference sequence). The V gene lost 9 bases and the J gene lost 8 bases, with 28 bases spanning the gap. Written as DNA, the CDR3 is TGTGCCAGCGCCGAGGGTAGGGCAACAGCCCGAAGCGGCTACACCTTC. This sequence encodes CASAEGRATARSGYTF. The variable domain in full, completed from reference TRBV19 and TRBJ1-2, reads DGGITQSPKYLFRKEGQNVTLSCEQNLNHDAMYWYRQDPGQGLRLIYYSQIVNDFQKGDIAEGYSVSREKKESFPLTVTSAQKNPTAFYLCASAEGRATARSGYTFGSGTRLTVV.

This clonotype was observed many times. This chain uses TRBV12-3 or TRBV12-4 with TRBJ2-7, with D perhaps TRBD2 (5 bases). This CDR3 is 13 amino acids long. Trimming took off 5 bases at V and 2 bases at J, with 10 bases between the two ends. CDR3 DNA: TGTGCCAGCAGTCCCGGGGTCACCTACGAGCAGTACTTC. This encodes CASSPGVTYEQYF.

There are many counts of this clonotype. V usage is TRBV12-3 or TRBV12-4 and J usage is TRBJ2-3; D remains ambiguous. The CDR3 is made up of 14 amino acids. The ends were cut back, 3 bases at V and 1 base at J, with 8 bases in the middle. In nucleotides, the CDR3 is TGTGCCAGCAGTTTCAACGGAGGCACAGATACGCAGTATTTT. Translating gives CASSFNGGTDTQYF.

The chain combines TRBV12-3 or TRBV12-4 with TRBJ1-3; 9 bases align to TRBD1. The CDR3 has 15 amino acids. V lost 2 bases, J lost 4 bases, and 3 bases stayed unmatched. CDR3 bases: TGTGCCAGCAGTTTAACAGGGGGCTCCGGAAACACCATATATTTT. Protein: CASSLTGGSGNTIYF.

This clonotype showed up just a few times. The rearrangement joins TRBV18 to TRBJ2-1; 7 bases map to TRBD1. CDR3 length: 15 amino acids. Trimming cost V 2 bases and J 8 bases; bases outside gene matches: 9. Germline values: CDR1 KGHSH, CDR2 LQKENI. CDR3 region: CASSPATGRRYEQFF. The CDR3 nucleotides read TGTGCCAGCTCACCAGCGACAGGGAGAAGGTATGAGCAGTTCTTC. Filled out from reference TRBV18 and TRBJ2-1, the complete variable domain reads NAGVMQNPRHLVRRRGQEARLRCSPMKGHSHVYWYRQLPEEGLKFMVYLQKENIIDESGMPKERFSAEFPKEGPSILRIQQVVRGDSAAYFCASSPATGRRYEQFFGPGTRLTVL.

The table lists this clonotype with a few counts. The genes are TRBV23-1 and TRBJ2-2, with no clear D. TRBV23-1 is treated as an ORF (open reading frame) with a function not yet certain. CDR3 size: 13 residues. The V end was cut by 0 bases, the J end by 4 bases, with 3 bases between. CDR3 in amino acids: CASSQSSTGELFF. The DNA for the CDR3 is TGCGCCAGCAGTCAATCGAGCACCGGGGAGCTGTTTTTT.